This T cell receptor beta chain is from a study of T cells after yellow fever vaccination. Using its own MiXCR run on the 5' RACE reads, TCRdb lists one record per CDR3 protein. The sample includes some 250,000 distinct CDR3 sequences, 3.6% of them seen just once. The V gene lost 3 bases and the J gene lost 6 bases, with 12 bases spanning the gap. This CDR3 has 13 residues. The germline CDR1 and CDR2 sequences are MNHEY and SVGEGT. This clonotype was counted ten times or more. The receptor's source is a man aged 18 to 35 who received the YFV17D yellow fever vaccine. The chain employs TRBV6-2 or TRBV6-3 and TRBJ2-7; tentative D call: TRBD2 (6 bases). Here the sequenced sample was PBMCs, taken 15 days after the yellow fever booster vaccination. This CDR3 reads CASSYILAIEQYF. The CDR3 DNA reads as TGTGCCAGCAGTTATATCCTAGCGATCGAGCAGTACTTC.